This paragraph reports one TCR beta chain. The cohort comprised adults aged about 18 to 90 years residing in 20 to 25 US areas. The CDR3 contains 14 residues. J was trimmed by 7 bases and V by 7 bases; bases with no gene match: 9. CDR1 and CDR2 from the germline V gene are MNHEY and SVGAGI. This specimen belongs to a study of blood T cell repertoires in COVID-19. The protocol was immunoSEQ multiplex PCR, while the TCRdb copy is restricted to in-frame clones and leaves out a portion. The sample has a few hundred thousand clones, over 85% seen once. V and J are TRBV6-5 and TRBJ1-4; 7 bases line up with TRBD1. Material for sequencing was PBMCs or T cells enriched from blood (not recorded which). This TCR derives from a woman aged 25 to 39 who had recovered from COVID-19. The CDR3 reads CASTKDRVVEKLFF. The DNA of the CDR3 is TGTGCCAGCACCAAAGACAGGGTGGTTGAAAAACTGTTTTTT.